This T cell receptor beta chain was profiled in a study of T-cell reconstitution after alpha-beta-depleted transplantation in children (dated by TCRdb to 2016 to 2017). About the full investigation: T-cell immune reconstitution after TCRalphabeta/CD19-depleted allogeneic hematopoietic cell transplantation in children was quantitatively tracked in the study by means of TCR repertoire profiling. The research as a whole found: The apparently early recovery of alphabetaT-cell counts about two months after transplant reportedly depended on only several hundred rapidly expanded clones that came from non-depleted graft cells. Over the following months the frequencies of hyperexpanded clones went down, and after one year T-cell counts and TCRbeta diversity were mostly credited to newly produced T cells. In some patients, the high TCRbeta diversity seen at day 60 was put down to recipient T cells and intrathymic progenitors that had survived conditioning.

The receptor library was made with PCR. The reads were generated on an Illumina HiSeq 2500. TCR library preparation used molecular barcoding, with unique molecular identifiers applied to normalize quantification of the TCRbeta repertoire. The raw public reads went through TCRdb reprocessing: fastp at Q25, MiXCR clone calling, in-frame beta chains kept. Each record represents a unique CDR3 protein, reported with the most common genes and DNA among its rows. In all, the sample holds about 300,000 distinct CDR3 sequences, and roughly a tenth of those were seen once. 7.5% of the sample is held by the ten biggest clonotypes. The germline V gene supplies CDR1 MGHRA and CDR2 YSYEKL. From cysteine to phenylalanine, the CDR3 is 17 amino acids long. Only the CDR3 part of the read is kept: 51 bases, read in frame from the first base. V and J are truncated by 0 bases and 8 bases respectively, leaving an intervening sequence of 20 bases.

A remark on this clonotype: Its antigen specificity is not known. This may stem from a read error, because a much larger clone lies one nucleotide away.

The sample's treatment or condition label is to be understood as: allogeneic hematopoietic cell transplantation with graft depleted of TCRalphabeta T cells and CD19 B cells. TCRalphabeta/CD19-depleted allogeneic hematopoietic cell grafts were given to the transplant recipients, all of whom were children. The chain uses TRBV4-1 and TRBJ2-4; 6 matching bases give a weak D call of TRBD2. The source was PBMCs, collected before TCRalphabeta/CD19-depleted stem cell transplant. This clonotype was sampled from a boy in the first two years of life with acute myeloid leukemia, due to receive a stem cell transplant. The sequence in DNA is TGCGCCAGCAGCCAAGATCGAGCTACCGGGAGAGGGGACATTCAGTACTTC. This codes for CASSQDRATGRGDIQYF.